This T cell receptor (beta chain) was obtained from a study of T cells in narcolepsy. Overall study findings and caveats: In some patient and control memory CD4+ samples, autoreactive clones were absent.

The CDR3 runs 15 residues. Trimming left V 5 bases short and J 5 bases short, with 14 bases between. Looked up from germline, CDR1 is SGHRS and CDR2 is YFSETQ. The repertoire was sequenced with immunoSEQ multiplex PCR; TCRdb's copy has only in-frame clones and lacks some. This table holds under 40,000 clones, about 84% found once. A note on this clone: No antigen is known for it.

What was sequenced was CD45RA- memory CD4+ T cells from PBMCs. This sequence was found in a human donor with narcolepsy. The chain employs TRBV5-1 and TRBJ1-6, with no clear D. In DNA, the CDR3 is TGCGCCAGCAGTTTACAGCGGAAAGATAATTCACCCCTCCACTTT. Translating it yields CASSLQRKDNSPLHF. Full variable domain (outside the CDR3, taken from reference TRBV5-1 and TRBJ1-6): KAGVTQTPRYLIKTRGQQVTLSCSPISGHRSVSWYQQTPGQGLQFLFEYFSETQRNKGNFPGRFSGRQFSNSRSEMNVSTLELGDSALYLCASSLQRKDNSPLHFGNGTRLTVT.